Below, 29 T cell receptor beta chains from the same sample are listed, as sequenced in a study of graft-versus-host responses after intestinal transplantation listed by TCRdb under 2021. Library preparation used the immunoSEQ multiplex PCR assay. Imported from immuneACCESS, the table was reduced by TCRdb to in-frame sequences with V and J called. These copies leave out some clones; in studies compared against another copy, an unresolved V gene accounts for under half, and the cause of the remainder is not known. This sample holds around 100,000 clones; roughly nine tenths were observed only once. About 0.25% of the sample comes from the top ten. The time point tag for this specimen amounts to: cells obtained before transplantation from donor or recipient. No antigen has been assigned to these receptors. The material sequenced was unstimulated CD4+ T cells sorted from spleen or lymph node cells, taken before transplant. The source of these receptors is a human donor who was the organ donor for an intestinal transplant.

V and J are TRBV4-1 and TRBJ1-5, with TRBD1 as a possible D gene (6 bases). Trimming left V 4 bases short and J 6 bases short, with 13 bases between. Germline values: CDR1 MGHRA, CDR2 YSYEKL. CDR3 length: 14 residues. The CDR3 DNA follows: TGCGCCAGCAGCCCCGGGGAAGGGGGTCAGCCCCAGCATTTT. It codes for CASSPGEGGQPQHF.

The gene calls are TRBV5-6 and TRBJ2-2; D not resolved. The CDR3 is made up of 12 amino acids. The germline CDR1 and CDR2 sequences are SGHDT and YYEEEE. V lost 4 bases and J lost 7, with 8 bases in between. The CDR3 DNA is TGTGCCAGCAGCCGACTCAACGGGGAGCTGTTTTTT. Translated: CASSRLNGELFF.

The chain joins TRBV30 to TRBJ2-7; 8 bases are shared with TRBD1. The CDR3 length is 14 residues. Germline CDR1 is GTSNPN and CDR2 is SVGIG (reference sequence). Unmatched junction bases numbered 8, after V lost 6 bases and J lost 1 base. CDR3 in amino acids: CACDLTGVSYEQYF. CDR3 sequence (DNA): TGTGCCTGTGACTTGACAGGGGTGTCCTACGAGCAGTACTTC.

The genes are TRBV30 and TRBJ2-7; 9 nucleotides agree with TRBD1. Germline V gene lookup returns CDR1 GTSNPN and CDR2 SVGIG (reference sequence). The CDR3 length is 12 residues. The V segment lost 2 bases and the J segment 8 bases; nucleotides outside the gene matches: 4. CDR3 DNA sequence: TGTGCCTGGAGTACCGGGACAGGGAAGCAGTACTTC. This codes for CAWSTGTGKQYF.

This rearrangement joins TRBV5-1 to TRBJ2-6, with no clear D. The germline CDR1 and CDR2 sequences are SGHRS and YFSETQ. The CDR3 has 15 residues. V was cut by 4 bases and J by 0 bases, with 8 bases left in between. The CDR3 here is CASSPQSSGANVLTF. DNA for the CDR3: TGCGCCAGCAGCCCACAGAGCTCTGGGGCCAACGTCCTGACTTTC.

This chain uses TRBV4-2 with TRBJ1-1; a possible D gene is TRBD1 (5 bases). V shed 4 bases and J shed 2 bases, with 8 bases lying between them. The CDR3 consists of 13 residues. CDR1 and CDR2 (germline): LGHNA, YNFKEQ. In nucleotides, the CDR3 is TGTGCCAGCAGCCCCCGGGACAACACTGAAGCTTTCTTT. It translates to CASSPRDNTEAFF.

The chain combines TRBV4-2 with TRBJ2-7; 8 nucleotides align to TRBD2. The CDR3 runs to 18 residues. The trim removed 0 bases at V and 2 bases at J, leaving 12 bases unmatched. CDR1 LGHNA and CDR2 YNFKEQ come from the germline V gene. CDR3: CASSQDRIAGPLAYEQYF. The CDR3 region has the DNA TGTGCCAGCAGCCAAGATCGAATAGCGGGGCCCCTGGCCTACGAGCAGTACTTC.

A single count supports this clone. The chain joins TRBV6-6 to TRBJ1-1, with 7 positions matching TRBD1. V gave up 2 bases and J gave up 7 bases; unmatched junction bases: 4. This CDR3 has 13 residues. The germline V gene has CDR1 MNHNY and CDR2 SVGAGI (reference sequence). In DNA form, the CDR3 reads TGTGCCAGCAGTTACCCTGACAGGGTTGAAGCTTTCTTT. Translation gives CASSYPDRVEAFF.

With respect to this clone: This sample includes further DNA sequences coding for the same CDR3. V and J are TRBV20-1 and TRBJ2-5; D remains unclear. There are 11 residues in the CDR3. Germline CDR1 DFQATT, CDR2 SNEGSKA (reference sequence). The germline V and J ends were trimmed by 1 base and 5 bases, with 5 bases remaining between them. The CDR3: CSARGGETQYF. DNA for the CDR3: TGCAGTGCTAGAGGTGGGGAGACCCAGTACTTC.

This clone has more than one count but fewer than ten. The gene calls are TRBV2 and TRBJ1-1; D call uncertain. The CDR3 totals 13 residues. Germline assignment: CDR1 SNHLY and CDR2 FYNNEI. V was clipped by 4 bases and J by 0 bases, with 6 bases between them. The CDR3 DNA reads TGTGCCAGCAGTGGAGAGATGAACACTGAAGCTTTCTTT. This sequence encodes CASSGEMNTEAFF.

This rearrangement joins TRBV4-1 to TRBJ2-2; TRBD2 agrees at 7 bases. The V gene end was trimmed by 3 bases and the J gene end by 4 bases; junction bases not matched to a gene: 8. The CDR3 is 16 residues long. Germline V gene data show CDR1 as MGHRA and CDR2 as YSYEKL. CDR3 coding DNA: TGCGCCAGCAGCCAGAGCGGGGCGTCGGGCACCGGGGAGCTGTTTTTT. It codes for CASSQSGASGTGELFF.

This chain links TRBV7-9 with TRBJ2-5; 9 bases align to TRBD2. Germline CDR1 and CDR2: SEHNR and FQNEAQ (reference sequence). V lost 1 base and J lost 5; bases outside the gene matches: 5. The CDR3 is 15 residues long. CDR3 protein: CASSLVATSGETQYF. The CDR3 DNA is TGTGCCAGCAGCTTAGTTGCTACTAGCGGGGAGACCCAGTACTTC.

This clone is a singleton in its sample. The chain employs TRBV19 and TRBJ2-7; no clear D. CDR3 length equals 14 residues. V was trimmed by 3 bases and J by 0 bases, leaving 9 bases between them. Germline lookup yields CDR1 LNHDA and CDR2 SQIVND (reference sequence). CDR3 sequence (DNA): TGTGCCAGTAGTATGGTCCGGAGCTCCTACGAGCAGTACTTC. Translation gives CASSMVRSSYEQYF.

V and J are TRBV5-5 and TRBJ1-5; D is unresolved. CDR1 and CDR2 (germline): SGHKS, YYEKEE (reference sequence). Trimming cost V 1 base and J 1 base, with 12 bases left between them. The CDR3 has 16 amino acids. CDR3 bases: TGTGCCAGCAGCTTGTCGGGGAGCTTGAGCAATCAGCCCCAGCATTTT. This codes for CASSLSGSLSNQPQHF.

The chain combines TRBV27 with TRBJ2-3, with D tentatively TRBD1 (6 bases). Germline V gene data show CDR1 as MNHEY and CDR2 as SMNVEV (reference sequence). The length of the CDR3 is 15 residues. Trimming took 3 bases from V and 2 from J, leaving 12 bases between them. The CDR3 DNA reads TGTGCCAGCAGTTTCCAGGGGAACCCCACAGATACGCAGTATTTT. Translating it yields CASSFQGNPTDTQYF.

The chain joins TRBV30 to TRBJ1-1, with D unclear. V dropped 0 bases and J dropped 2 bases, with 10 bases sitting between them. This CDR3 has 14 residues. From germline, CDR1 is GTSNPN and CDR2 SVGIG (reference sequence). The CDR3 nucleotides are TGTGCCTGGAGTGTCCCGGGTAGAAACACTGAAGCTTTCTTT. Protein product: CAWSVPGRNTEAFF.

The V gene is TRBV6-5, the J gene TRBJ2-7; D ambiguous. The V end lost 7 bases, the J end lost 0 bases, and 13 bases lay between the germline ends. The CDR3 loop spans 14 amino acids. Germline V CDR1 and CDR2: MNHEY, SVGAGI. CDR3 sequence: CASTSPFISYEQYF. CDR3 nucleotide sequence: TGTGCCAGCACCTCCCCGTTTATCTCCTACGAGCAGTACTTC.

This clone was detected once. This chain uses TRBV5-1 with TRBJ1-1; the D gene is possibly TRBD1 (5 bases). V lost 0 bases and J lost 3, with 6 bases in between. CDR3 size: 13 residues. Germline V gene sequence: CDR1 SGHRS, CDR2 YFSETQ. In DNA form, the CDR3 reads TGCGCCAGCAGCTTGGACAGGCACACTGAAGCTTTCTTT. Amino acids: CASSLDRHTEAFF.

CDR3 sequence: CASMKWRSNEQFF. The CDR3 DNA is TGTGCCAGCATGAAGTGGCGGAGCAATGAGCAGTTCTTC. V and J are TRBV28 and TRBJ2-1; D remains unclear. Germline V gene data show CDR1 as MDHEN and CDR2 as SYDVKM. The CDR3 loop spans 13 amino acids. V was shortened by 7 bases and J by 6 bases, with 13 bases between the two germline ends.

The J gene is TRBJ2-7, the V gene TRBV6-5; D call uncertain. Germline-derived CDR1 and CDR2 are MNHEY and SVGAGI. Trimming stripped 5 bases from V and 0 bases from J, with 8 bases between. The CDR3 is made up of 13 amino acids. This CDR3 is CASSGRSSYEQYF. Written as DNA, the CDR3 is TGTGCCAGCAGTGGACGGAGCTCCTACGAGCAGTACTTC.

The gene calls are TRBV15 and TRBJ2-2; a weak D match, TRBD1 (6 bases). V lost 5 bases, J lost 0 bases, and 16 bases lay in between. CDR1 is LNHNV and CDR2 is YYDKDF in the germline V gene (reference sequence). The CDR3 is 17 amino acids. CDR3 nucleotides: TGTGCCACCAGCGGACCATGGACAGACGCGAACACCGGGGAGCTGTTTTTT. As protein: CATSGPWTDANTGELFF.

The rearrangement links TRBV6-1 to TRBJ1-2; the D is unclear. The CDR3 consists of 13 residues. Germline-derived CDR1 and CDR2 are MNHNS and SASEGT. V dropped 2 bases and J dropped 8 bases, with 12 bases sitting between them. The CDR3 loop is CASSETIWEGYTF. CDR3 DNA sequence: TGTGCCAGCAGTGAAACTATCTGGGAGGGCTACACCTTC.

The V gene is TRBV19, the J gene TRBJ2-3; the D call may be TRBD1 or TRBD2 (5 bases each). Deletions cut 5 bases from V and 3 bases from J, with 18 bases between. The CDR3 contains 16 residues. CDR1 and CDR2 from the germline V gene are LNHDA and SQIVND (reference sequence). The DNA for the CDR3 is TGTGCCAGTAGTGGAGGAAAGGGGCGCGGTACAGATACGCAGTATTTT. Encoded protein: CASSGGKGRGTDTQYF.

This clone was detected once. The chain couples TRBV27 to TRBJ2-3; 9 bases agree with TRBD2. Unmatched junction bases numbered 10, after V lost 3 bases and J lost 6 bases. The CDR3 spans 16 residues. In germline, CDR1 is MNHEY, CDR2 SMNVEV (reference sequence). The DNA of the CDR3 is TGTGCCAGCAGTTTTGGGCTAGCGGGGAAGGCGGATACGCAGTATTTT. Its translation is CASSFGLAGKADTQYF.

This clone came up a few times. The V and J genes are TRBV18 and TRBJ1-3; a possible D gene is TRBD1 (5 bases). V was shortened by 3 bases and J by 0 bases, with 12 bases between the two germline ends. The CDR3 extends over 16 amino acids. Germline V gives CDR1 KGHSH, CDR2 LQKENI. The CDR3 coding sequence is TGTGCCAGCTCACCTATAGGACACCCCTCTGGAAACACCATATATTTT. This translates into CASSPIGHPSGNTIYF.

The rearrangement joins TRBV6-5 to TRBJ2-7, with D perhaps TRBD2 (6 bases). CDR3 length: 13 residues. Trimming stripped 8 bases from V and 2 bases from J, with 13 bases between. CDR1 MNHEY and CDR2 SVGAGI come from the germline V gene. The CDR3 coding sequence is TGTGCCAGCCAACGGGAGCCTACCTACGAGCAGTACTTC. It encodes CASQREPTYEQYF.

This clone was seen a single time. The CDR3 sequence is CASSQLPLTDTQYF. For the CDR3, the DNA is TGTGCCAGCAGCCAACTTCCCCTCACAGATACGCAGTATTTT. V gene TRBV4-2 combines with J gene TRBJ2-3; D is undetermined. The CDR3 has 14 amino acids. The V end was cut by 2 bases, the J end by 2 bases, with 8 bases between. Germline CDR1 LGHNA, CDR2 YNFKEQ.

The V and J genes are TRBV30 and TRBJ2-1, with TRBD2 as a possible D gene (6 bases). The CDR3 runs to 14 residues. The ends were cut back, 7 bases at V and 2 bases at J, with 15 bases in the middle. Germline V lookup: CDR1 GTSNPN, CDR2 SVGIG (reference sequence). The CDR3 spells CASTSGGTYNEQFF. As DNA, the CDR3 is TGTGCCTCTACGTCTGGGGGGACCTACAATGAGCAGTTCTTC.

The V and J genes are TRBV28 and TRBJ2-7; the D is unclear. Per germline, CDR1 MDHEN and CDR2 SYDVKM. The ends were cut back, 2 bases at V and 2 bases at J, with 7 bases in the middle. The CDR3 sequence is 13 residues long. The CDR3 DNA sequence: TGTGCCAGCAGTTTAGAAGCCACCTACGAGCAGTACTTC. It is translated as CASSLEATYEQYF.